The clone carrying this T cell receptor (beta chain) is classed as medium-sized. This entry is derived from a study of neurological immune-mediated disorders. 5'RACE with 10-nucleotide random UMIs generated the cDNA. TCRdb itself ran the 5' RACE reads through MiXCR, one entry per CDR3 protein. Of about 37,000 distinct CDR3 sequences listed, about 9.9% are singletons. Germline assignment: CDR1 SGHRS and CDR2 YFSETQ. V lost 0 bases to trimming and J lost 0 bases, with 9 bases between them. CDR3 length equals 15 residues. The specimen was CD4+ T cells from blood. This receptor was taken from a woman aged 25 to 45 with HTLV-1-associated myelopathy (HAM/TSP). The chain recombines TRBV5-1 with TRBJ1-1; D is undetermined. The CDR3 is CASSLEGRMNTEAFF. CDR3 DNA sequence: TGCGCCAGCAGCTTGGAGGGCCGAATGAACACTGAAGCTTTCTTT.